This T cell receptor (beta chain) stems from a study of regulatory T cells in long-lasting Graves disease. Turning to the study itself: Disease was considered persistent Graves' disease after over 5 years of antithyroid drugs (with positive TSH receptor antibodies).

A few counts support this clonotype. Noted time point: persistent/refractory GD, antithyroid drugs over 5 years with positive TRAb. Scientists built the TCR library using RNA that was extracted from PBMCs. The ends lost 5 bases at V and 7 bases at J; junction bases unmatched: 12. Germline loops: CDR1 SGDLS, CDR2 YYNGEE. This CDR3 contains 15 residues. Arm-PCR of CDR3 regions and iRepertoire HTBI primers were the basis on which TCR beta libraries were built. MiXCR was run by TCRdb on the multiplex PCR reads, yielding one entry per CDR3 protein. The sample has 360,000 or so distinct CDR3 sequences, around 23% seen once.

V and J are TRBV9 and TRBJ1-3; 7 bases are shared with TRBD1. This receptor was obtained from a woman aged 40 to 55 with Graves disease. The source material was peripheral blood mononuclear cells (PBMCs), sampled when the disease was refractory, from a patient treated with antithyroid drugs. As DNA, the CDR3 is TGTGCCAGCAGTGACAGACAGGGACTCAGGAACACCATATATTTT. Translating it yields CASSDRQGLRNTIYF.